A selection of T cell receptor beta chains follows, all from one sample in a study of T cells after yellow fever vaccination. Each CDR3 protein gets one entry after TCRdb re-called the 5' RACE reads with MiXCR. The table shows some 300,000 distinct CDR3 sequences, with around 10% occurring only once. The source material was CD4+ T cells sorted from PBMCs, sampled 5 days after the yellow fever booster vaccination. The receptor source for this set is a man younger than 35 who received the YFV17D yellow fever vaccine. Each CDR3 is given with its conserved first and last residue. Fields, in order: V gene, D gene, J gene, clone size, CDR3 protein, CDR3 DNA. The D gene is left open where the match is weak. Expanded clones are given a class, and other clones once, few, many or no size at all.

>TRBV18|TRBD2|TRBJ2-3|.
CASSPTDWTSVRTDTQYF
TGTGCCAGCTCACCGACCGACTGGACTAGCGTGCGCACAGATACGCAGTATTTT
>TRBV25-1|.|TRBJ1-1|few
CASSINQGTEAFF
TGTGCCAGCAGTATCAACCAGGGTACTGAAGCTTTCTTT
>TRBV4-2|TRBD1|TRBJ1-2|.
CASSQGDRGWNYGYTF
TGTGCCAGCAGCCAAGGGGACAGGGGGTGGAACTATGGCTACACCTTC
>TRBV7-2|.|TRBJ2-7|.
CASSQRAEQYF
TGTGCCAGCAGCCAGAGGGCCGAGCAGTACTTC
>TRBV7-9|.|TRBJ2-1|few
CASSLPRQYNEQFF
TGTGCCAGCAGCCTCCCAAGACAGTACAATGAGCAGTTCTTC
>TRBV4-3|TRBD2|TRBJ2-3|many
CASSHRTGLAGESTDTQYF
TGCGCCAGCAGCCACCGCACGGGACTAGCGGGGGAAAGCACAGATACGCAGTATTTT
>TRBV5-6|.|TRBJ1-5|.
CASTLGTTANQPQHF
TGTGCCAGCACCTTAGGGACAACCGCCAATCAGCCCCAGCATTTT
>TRBV3-1|.|TRBJ2-5|many
CASSQQGGETQYF
TGTGCCAGCAGCCAGCAGGGGGGGGAGACCCAGTACTTC
>TRBV7-2|.|TRBJ1-1|few
CASSLGGNEAFF
TGTGCCAGCAGCTTAGGTGGAAATGAAGCTTTCTTT
>TRBV12-3/TRBV12-4|.|TRBJ1-3|.
CASSFNEGRADGNTIYF
TGTGCCAGCAGTTTCAATGAGGGCAGGGCGGACGGAAACACCATATATTTT
>TRBV7-3|.|TRBJ1-1|few
CASSHPRGSAFF
TGTGCCAGCAGCCATCCTCGAGGCTCAGCTTTCTTT
>TRBV27|.|TRBJ1-4|.
CASSARGVSEKLFF
TGTGCCAGCAGTGCCCGGGGCGTGAGTGAAAAACTGTTTTTT
>TRBV30|TRBD1|TRBJ2-7|few
CAWSMGQGAGEQYF
TGTGCCTGGAGTATGGGACAGGGGGCTGGTGAGCAGTACTTC
>TRBV10-3|.|TRBJ2-2|once
CAIRTANTGELFF
TGTGCCATCCGGACAGCGAACACCGGGGAGCTGTTTTTT
>TRBV10-3|TRBD2|TRBJ2-3|.
CAISPTSGGTDTQYF
TGTGCCATCAGCCCCACTAGCGGGGGAACGGATACGCAGTATTTT
>TRBV7-2|.|TRBJ1-2|.
CASSFQQGHNYGYTF
TGTGCCAGCAGCTTCCAACAGGGACATAACTATGGCTACACCTTC
>TRBV28|TRBD1|TRBJ1-4|few
CASSLGTGQLFF
TGTGCCAGCAGTTTGGGGACAGGGCAACTGTTTTTT
>TRBV7-9|.|TRBJ2-2|.
CASSLFTEGGELFF
TGTGCCAGCAGCTTATTTACTGAGGGCGGGGAGCTGTTTTTT
>TRBV6-2/TRBV6-3|.|TRBJ2-5|many
CASSYQELETQYF
TGTGCCAGCAGTTACCAGGAGCTAGAGACCCAGTACTTC
>TRBV5-1|TRBD2|TRBJ2-3|many
CASGTSGGTDTQYF
TGCGCCTCGGGGACTAGCGGGGGGACAGATACGCAGTATTTT
>TRBV20-1|TRBD2|TRBJ2-5|many
CSAVRSGGGETQYF
TGCAGTGCTGTCCGTAGCGGGGGAGGAGAGACCCAGTACTTC
>TRBV18|.|TRBJ2-2|many
CASSPAAAVFGELFF
TGTGCCAGCTCACCAGCCGCGGCGGTCTTCGGGGAGCTGTTTTTT
>TRBV5-1|.|TRBJ1-1|few
CASSLDGRVAGTEAFF
TGCGCCAGCAGCTTGGACGGTAGGGTCGCAGGGACTGAAGCTTTCTTT
>TRBV11-2|.|TRBJ1-1|.
CASSSLLNTEAFF
TGTGCCAGCAGCTCGTTACTTAACACTGAAGCTTTCTTT
>TRBV6-5|.|TRBJ1-6|few
CASSYGGGGDSPLHF
TGTGCCAGCAGTTACGGAGGCGGTGGTGATTCACCCCTCCACTTT
>TRBV7-2|TRBD2|TRBJ2-7|many
CASSLSFGEGYIGSEQYF
TGTGCCAGCAGCCTCTCGTTCGGGGAGGGATATATTGGGTCCGAGCAGTACTTC
>TRBV21-1|.|TRBJ2-3|.
CASSKAPSGLAATDTQYF
TGTGCCAGCAGCAAAGCCCCATCCGGGCTAGCGGCCACAGATACGCAGTATTTT
>TRBV10-1|.|TRBJ2-7|few
CASSRHDSYEQYF
TGCGCCAGCAGTCGGCATGACTCCTACGAGCAGTACTTC
>TRBV2|.|TRBJ1-1|many
CASSVVENTEAFF
TGTGCCAGCAGTGTGGTAGAGAACACTGAAGCTTTCTTT
>TRBV12-3/TRBV12-4|TRBD1|TRBJ2-3|.
CASSEPGTGLMDTQYF
TGTGCCAGCAGCGAACCCGGGACAGGGCTTATGGATACGCAGTATTTT
>TRBV4-3|TRBD2|TRBJ2-1|.
CASSQSSGTRSGPAVNEQFF
TGCGCCAGCAGCCAATCATCCGGGACTAGATCGGGGCCTGCGGTCAATGAGCAGTTCTTC
>TRBV7-2|.|TRBJ1-1|.
CASSFREATEAFF
TGTGCCAGCAGCTTTAGGGAGGCCACTGAAGCTTTCTTT
>TRBV25-1|TRBD1|TRBJ2-2|.
CASSELRTGGSGELFF
TGTGCCAGCAGTGAATTAAGGACAGGGGGTTCCGGGGAGCTGTTTTTT
>TRBV2|TRBD1|TRBJ1-6|.
CASRQGVNSPLHF
TGTGCCAGCCGGCAGGGGGTAAATTCACCCCTCCACTTT
>TRBV11-2|.|TRBJ2-7|.
CASSTTVYEQYF
TGTGCCAGCAGCACTACAGTCTACGAGCAGTACTTC
>TRBV12-3/TRBV12-4|.|TRBJ2-5|few
CASSPVGQETQYF
TGTGCCAGCAGTCCGGTAGGGCAAGAGACCCAGTACTTC
>TRBV18|TRBD1|TRBJ2-7|.
CASSPQGQGAYEQYF
TGTGCCAGCTCACCCCAGGGACAGGGAGCCTACGAGCAGTACTTC
>TRBV7-2|.|TRBJ1-2|.
CASSLDFRKPAGYTF
TGTGCCAGCAGCTTAGACTTCAGGAAGCCTGCTGGCTACACCTTC
>TRBV2|.|TRBJ1-2|few
CASGSQPKPNYGYTF
TGTGCCAGTGGGTCTCAACCGAAGCCTAACTATGGCTACACCTTC
>TRBV7-3|TRBD1|TRBJ1-6|few
CASSFNRGHSPLHF
TGTGCCAGCAGCTTCAACAGGGGGCACTCACCCCTCCACTTT
>TRBV3-1|.|TRBJ1-1|.
CASSPRWVNTEAFF
TGTGCCAGCAGCCCCCGATGGGTGAACACTGAAGCTTTCTTT
>TRBV18|.|TRBJ2-6|few
CASSPTGEAGANVLTF
TGTGCCAGCTCACCAACAGGGGAGGCTGGGGCCAACGTCCTGACTTTC
>TRBV3-1|TRBD2|TRBJ2-1|many
CASSLSSSGNEQFF
TGTGCCAGCAGCCTTTCCTCTAGCGGGAATGAGCAGTTCTTC
>TRBV20-1|TRBD1|TRBJ1-6|.
CSARTGGESYNSPLHF
TGCAGTGCTAGGACAGGGGGCGAATCCTATAATTCACCCCTCCACTTT
>TRBV7-2|.|TRBJ2-3|few
CASSFHPLLDTQYF
TGTGCCAGCAGCTTCCACCCCCTACTAGATACGCAGTATTTT
>TRBV7-7|.|TRBJ2-3|.
CASSSGGWADTQYF
TGTGCTAGCAGCTCCGGGGGTTGGGCAGATACGCAGTATTTT
>TRBV6-2/TRBV6-3|.|TRBJ2-2|.
CASRHSAGATGELFF
TGTGCCAGCAGGCATAGCGCGGGCGCCACCGGGGAGCTGTTTTTT
>TRBV11-1|TRBD2|TRBJ2-2|.
CASTGSERGGTGELFF
TGTGCCAGCACCGGGAGTGAGCGGGGAGGGACCGGGGAGCTGTTTTTT
>TRBV28|TRBD2|TRBJ2-3|few
CASSLPLAGRGDTQYF
TGTGCCAGCAGTTTACCACTAGCGGGGAGAGGAGATACGCAGTATTTT
>TRBV11-2|.|TRBJ2-1|many
CASSLSDYHNEQFF
TGTGCCAGCAGCTTGTCTGACTATCACAATGAGCAGTTCTTC
>TRBV9|TRBD2|TRBJ2-1|.
CASSMGLADNNEQFF
TGTGCCAGCAGCATGGGACTAGCGGACAACAATGAGCAGTTCTTC
>TRBV5-6|.|TRBJ2-7|.
CASSLAGGSRQYF
TGTGCCAGCAGCCTGGCTGGGGGGAGCCGGCAGTACTTC
>TRBV7-2|.|TRBJ2-3|.
CASSLVGGQATDTQYF
TGTGCCAGCAGCTTAGTAGGAGGACAAGCCACAGATACGCAGTATTTT
>TRBV18|.|TRBJ1-1|.
CASSPSEGMNTEAFF
TGTGCCAGCTCACCGAGCGAGGGCATGAACACTGAAGCTTTCTTT